This T cell receptor beta chain came from a study of cytomegalovirus exposure and HLA in healthy donors. Study-level results: The analysis excluded some indistinguishable V segments, including TRBV6-2 and TRBV6-3.

A note on this clone: Its cognate antigen is unknown.

Each donor was nominally healthy when sampled (though unrecorded immune exposures were likely). Primers for the PCR totalled 60 Vbeta and 13 Jbeta. TCRdb keeps only in-frame clones here, not all; method: immunoSEQ multiplex PCR. The sample shows approximately 170,000 clones, roughly 83% of them seen only once. V lost 5 bases and J 1 base, leaving 5 bases between the germline ends. This CDR3 is built from 12 residues. Germline-derived CDR1 and CDR2 are SGHTA and FQGNSA. The material sequenced was PBMCs. This TCR derives from a woman aged 50 to 60 in good health and CMV-seronegative. This sequence joins TRBV7-2 and TRBJ1-1; D call uncertain. As DNA, the CDR3 is TGTGCCAGCAGCAGCACGAACACTGAAGCTTTCTTT. Its translation is CASSSTNTEAFF.